The rows below give T cell receptor beta chains drawn from one sample of a study of CD8+ T cells in alopecia areata. The data were produced by immunoSEQ multiplex PCR, yet TCRdb's version contains in-frame clones alone and is incomplete. The sample holds approximately 200,000 clones, 45% to 65% seen once. This material consisted of CD4+ T cells sorted from blood, taken at week 4, from a patient treated with tofacitinib. Source of these receptors: a human donor with alopecia areata. Both conserved end residues are part of each CDR3. The order of the fields is clone size, CDR3 length, D gene, V gene, J gene, CDR3 protein, CDR3 DNA. The D gene is left open where the match is weak. Expanded clones get a size class; other rows say once, few or many, or leave the size out.

>-|11|-|TRBV20-1|TRBJ2-5
CSAILKETQYF
TGCAGTGCTATCCTAAAAGAGACCCAGTACTTC
>-|16|-|TRBV7-2|TRBJ2-1
CASSLKGGEPYNEQFF
TGTGCCAGCAGCTTAAAAGGCGGGGAACCCTACAATGAGCAGTTCTTC
>-|14|-|TRBV5-1|TRBJ2-6
CASSLSAGANVLTF
TGCGCCAGCAGCTTAAGCGCCGGGGCCAACGTCCTGACTTTC
>-|16|TRBD2|TRBV5-4|TRBJ2-6
CASSPGRGDGANVLTF
TGTGCCAGCAGTCCGGGGAGGGGTGACGGGGCCAACGTCCTGACTTTC
>few|14|-|TRBV29-1|TRBJ2-2
CSFKTGTNTGELFF
TGCAGCTTCAAGACAGGAACGAACACCGGGGAGCTGTTTTTT
>-|13|TRBD1|TRBV30|TRBJ2-7
CAWERQGVYEQYF
TGTGCCTGGGAACGACAGGGTGTTTACGAGCAGTACTTC
>-|15|TRBD1|TRBV19|TRBJ2-1
CASSIEGQQTNEQFF
TGTGCCAGTAGTATAGAGGGACAGCAGACCAATGAGCAGTTCTTC
>-|13|-|TRBV2|TRBJ2-1
CASRDSRGGEQFF
TGTGCCAGCAGAGACTCGAGGGGTGGTGAGCAGTTCTTC
>-|13|TRBD1|TRBV29-1|TRBJ1-5
CSVGTGGNQPQHF
TGCAGCGTTGGTACAGGGGGAAATCAGCCCCAGCATTTT
>-|13|TRBD2|TRBV29-1|TRBJ2-1
CSVGSGTNNEQFF
TGCAGCGTTGGGAGCGGGACCAACAATGAGCAGTTCTTC
>-|13|TRBD2|TRBV10-3|TRBJ2-5
CASGLALGETQYF
TGTGCCTCGGGACTAGCCCTGGGGGAGACCCAGTACTTC
>-|13|-|TRBV5-6|TRBJ1-2
CASSRDGIRSYTF
TGTGCCAGCAGCCGGGACGGGATCCGAAGCTACACCTTC
>-|13|-|TRBV6-5|TRBJ1-1
CASSYSSMGGAFF
TGTGCCAGCAGTTACAGTTCCATGGGAGGAGCTTTCTTT
>once|16|-|TRBV5-4|TRBJ2-3
CASSLAPGVGTDTQYF
TGTGCCAGCAGCTTGGCCCCGGGAGTTGGGACAGATACGCAGTATTTT
>-|12|-|TRBV4-1|TRBJ1-2
CASSALGQGYTF
TGCGCCAGCAGCGCCCTGGGGCAGGGCTACACCTTC
>-|16|-|TRBV5-4|TRBJ1-1
CASSPQNLDRDTEAFF
TGTGCCAGCAGCCCGCAGAACCTAGACCGGGACACTGAAGCTTTCTTT
>-|17|-|TRBV7-9|TRBJ2-7
CASSLVPRGQNAYEQYF
TGTGCCAGCAGCTTAGTTCCGCGGGGACAGAATGCCTACGAGCAGTACTTC
>-|11|-|TRBV30|TRBJ2-1
CAWAEEHEQFF
TGTGCCTGGGCGGAGGAACATGAGCAGTTCTTC
>-|16|TRBD1|TRBV15|TRBJ2-7
CATNPRGDRGSREQYF
TGTGCCACCAACCCCCGGGGGGACAGGGGTTCGCGGGAGCAGTACTTC
>once|13|-|TRBV7-3|TRBJ2-5
CASSLTIRETQYF
TGTGCCAGCAGCTTAACGATACGGGAGACCCAGTACTTC
>few|12|TRBD1|TRBV29-1|TRBJ1-1
CSVADRDTEAFF
TGCAGCGTAGCCGACAGGGACACTGAAGCTTTCTTT
>-|13|-|TRBV9|TRBJ2-5
CASAGTVQETQYF
TGTGCCAGCGCGGGGACGGTCCAAGAGACCCAGTACTTC
>few|15|TRBD1|TRBV6-6|TRBJ2-7
CASRGQGLGSYEQYF
TGTGCCAGCAGGGGACAGGGATTGGGCTCCTACGAGCAGTACTTC
>few|15|-|TRBV29-1|TRBJ2-7
CSAVQGSGVAYEQYF
TGCAGCGCGGTACAGGGCTCGGGAGTCGCCTACGAGCAGTACTTC
>few|16|TRBD1|TRBV18|TRBJ1-3
CASSPGQLSSGNTIYF
TGTGCCAGCTCACCGGGACAGCTAAGCTCTGGAAACACCATATATTTT
>-|16|TRBD1|TRBV7-2|TRBJ2-5
CASSLGSGGRGETQYF
TGTGCCAGCAGCTTAGGATCAGGGGGAAGGGGAGAGACCCAGTACTTC
>few|12|-|TRBV30|TRBJ1-1
CAWSPGGTEAFF
TGTGCCTGGAGTCCCGGGGGAACTGAAGCTTTCTTT
>-|15|TRBD1|TRBV6-5|TRBJ1-2
CASSRPGQGNYGYTF
TGTGCCAGCAGTCGACCGGGACAGGGGAACTATGGCTACACCTTC
>-|17|-|TRBV7-2|TRBJ2-3
CASSLGFGTLSTDTQYF
TGTGCCAGCAGCTTAGGTTTTGGGACTTTATCCACAGATACGCAGTATTTT
>-|14|-|TRBV9|TRBJ2-7
CASSVGPGRYEQYF
TGTGCCAGCAGCGTAGGACCCGGCAGATACGAGCAGTACTTC
>-|16|-|TRBV7-2|TRBJ1-3
CASSSDRFFSGNTIYF
TGTGCCAGCAGCTCGGACAGATTCTTCTCTGGAAACACCATATATTTT
>-|13|-|TRBV29-1|TRBJ2-3
CSVEIQSTDTQYF
TGCAGCGTTGAGATACAAAGCACAGATACGCAGTATTTT
>-|13|-|TRBV5-1|TRBJ1-2
CASSLIQGNGYTF
TGCGCCAGCAGCTTGATCCAGGGTAATGGCTACACCTTC
>once|15|-|TRBV19|TRBJ2-1
CASSDGGNSYNEQFF
TGTGCCAGTAGTGACGGGGGAAACTCTTACAATGAGCAGTTCTTC
>-|12|-|TRBV7-2|TRBJ1-2
CASSLALWGYTF
TGTGCCAGCAGCTTAGCGCTGTGGGGCTACACCTTC
>-|18|TRBD1|TRBV25-1|TRBJ2-6
CASSPRTGPFSGANVLTF
TGTGCCAGCAGTCCAAGGACAGGGCCATTCTCTGGGGCCAACGTCCTGACTTTC
>-|13|-|TRBV5-1|TRBJ2-7
CASSSGQPYEQYF
TGCGCCAGCAGCTCTGGACAGCCCTACGAGCAGTACTTC
>-|13|-|TRBV14|TRBJ1-1
CASSRLRNTEAFF
TGTGCCAGCAGCCGGCTGAGGAACACTGAAGCTTTCTTT
>-|12|-|TRBV29-1|TRBJ1-1
CSVDRVNTEAFF
TGCAGCGTTGACAGGGTCAACACTGAAGCTTTCTTT
>once|12|-|TRBV11-3|TRBJ2-5
CASSLSGETQYF
TGTGCCAGCAGCTTGTCTGGAGAGACCCAGTACTTC
>few|13|TRBD1|TRBV29-1|TRBJ2-7
CNPHRTGVIEQYF
TGCAACCCACATCGGACAGGGGTGATCGAGCAGTACTTC
>-|12|-|TRBV29-1|TRBJ2-7
CSGGDFSYEQYF
TGCAGCGGGGGTGACTTCTCCTACGAGCAGTACTTC
>-|20|TRBD2|TRBV7-8|TRBJ2-5
CASSPRKTGLAGSIQETQYF
TGTGCCAGCAGCCCAAGAAAAACAGGACTAGCGGGATCTATCCAAGAGACCCAGTACTTC
>-|13|-|TRBV5-1|TRBJ2-5
CASSLGQEETQYF
TGCGCCAGCAGCTTGGGGCAGGAAGAGACCCAGTACTTC
>few|16|-|TRBV23-1|TRBJ2-7
CATLWSTLRWRVEQYF
TGCGCCACCCTCTGGAGTACCCTACGTTGGCGGGTCGAGCAGTACTTC
>few|14|TRBD1|TRBV7-8|TRBJ2-7
CASSVGTASYEQYF
TGTGCCAGCAGCGTCGGGACAGCCTCCTACGAGCAGTACTTC
>-|15|-|TRBV29-1|TRBJ2-1
CSFRRDRSSYNEQFF
TGCAGCTTTCGACGGGACCGAAGCTCCTACAATGAGCAGTTCTTC
>once|14|-|TRBV29-1|TRBJ2-5
CSVEEGARGETQYF
TGCAGCGTTGAAGAGGGGGCGAGGGGCGAGACCCAGTACTTC
>-|15|TRBD1|TRBV18|TRBJ2-3
CASSLGQGRGDTQYF
TGTGCCAGCTCCCTTGGACAGGGGCGGGGAGATACGCAGTATTTT
>-|15|-|TRBV19|TRBJ1-5
CASSVSGRPPSPQHF
TGTGCCAGTAGTGTTTCGGGGCGGCCGCCCTCGCCCCAGCATTTT
>-|14|TRBD2|TRBV29-1|TRBJ2-3
CSVKTSGRSDTQYF
TGCAGCGTTAAGACTAGCGGGAGGTCGGATACGCAGTATTTT
>once|16|-|TRBV27|TRBJ2-1
CASSPPTNLNYNEQFF
TGTGCCAGCAGTCCTCCGACTAATCTCAACTACAATGAGCAGTTCTTC
>-|16|TRBD2|TRBV7-8|TRBJ2-3
CASSSVPGLAGHTQYF
TGTGCCAGCAGCTCGGTACCGGGACTAGCGGGTCATACGCAGTATTTT
>few|16|-|TRBV7-9|TRBJ2-7
CASSLPTTGRSYEQYF
TGTGCCAGCAGCTTACCGACGACAGGGAGGTCCTACGAGCAGTACTTC